A single T cell receptor (beta chain) is shown here with its context. The data stem from a study of blood T cell repertoires in COVID-19. Overall study context: The cDNA or gDNA used as material had been derived from T cells, B-cell-depleted T cells, or PBMCs.

Trimming stripped 4 bases from V and 2 bases from J, with 8 bases between. The germline CDR1 and CDR2 sequences are LNHDA and SQIVND (reference sequence). The CDR3 loop spans 13 amino acids. Clones were read by immunoSEQ multiplex PCR, and TCRdb kept only the in-frame ones, dropping some. Of over 120,000 clones listed, about 89% were seen once; the top ten hold over 35%. This chain links TRBV19 with TRBJ1-1; D is uncertain. This TCR came from a man aged 45-65 years who had recovered from COVID-19. Specimen: peripheral blood. This chain's CDR3 is CASSSAANTEAFF. The CDR3 DNA reads as TGTGCCAGTAGTAGCGCCGCTAACACTGAAGCTTTCTTT.